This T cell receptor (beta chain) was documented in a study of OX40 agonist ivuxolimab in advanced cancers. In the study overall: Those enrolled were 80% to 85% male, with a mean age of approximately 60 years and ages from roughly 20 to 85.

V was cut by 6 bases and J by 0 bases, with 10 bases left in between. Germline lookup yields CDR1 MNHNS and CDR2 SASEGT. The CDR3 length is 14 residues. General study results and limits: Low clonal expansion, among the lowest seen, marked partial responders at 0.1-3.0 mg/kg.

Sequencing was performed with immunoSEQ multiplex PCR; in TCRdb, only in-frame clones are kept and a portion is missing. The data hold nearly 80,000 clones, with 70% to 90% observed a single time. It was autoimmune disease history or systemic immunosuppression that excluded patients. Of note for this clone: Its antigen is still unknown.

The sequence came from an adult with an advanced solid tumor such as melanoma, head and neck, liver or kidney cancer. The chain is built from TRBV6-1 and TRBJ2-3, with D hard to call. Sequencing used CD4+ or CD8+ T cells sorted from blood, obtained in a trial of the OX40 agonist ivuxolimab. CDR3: CASRPELSTDTQYF. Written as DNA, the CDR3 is TGTGCCAGCAGACCGGAACTTAGCACAGATACGCAGTATTTT.